A single sample gave rise to the 27 T cell receptor beta chains below, sequenced in a study of cytomegalovirus exposure and HLA in healthy donors. Only in-frame clones appear in the TCRdb table, and some are missing; sequencing was by immunoSEQ multiplex PCR. This sample has about 76,000 clones, with roughly 94% found just once. The sequencing input was PBMCs. All receptors come from a woman aged 18 to 35 in good health and CMV-seropositive.

The chain is built from TRBV4-2 and TRBJ2-6, with D perhaps TRBD1 (6 bases). V was clipped by 4 bases and J by 4 bases, with 14 bases between them. The CDR3 has 16 amino acids. Germline-derived CDR1 and CDR2 are LGHNA and YNFKEQ. The CDR3 bases are TGTGCCAGCAGCCCCCTCACAGGGTCCGGGGCCAACGTCCTGACTTTC. Its protein product is CASSPLTGSGANVLTF.

The V call is TRBV10-3, the J call TRBJ1-5; the match to TRBD1 covers 7 bases. V shed 4 bases and J 7 bases; nucleotides not matched to a gene: 7. Germline CDR1 ENHRY, CDR2 SYGVKD. This CDR3 is built from 14 residues. The CDR3 loop is CAISGDRQGQPQHF. CDR3 DNA sequence: TGTGCCATCAGTGGGGACAGACAAGGACAGCCCCAGCATTTT.

This clone was counted once. The chain has TRBV7-9 and TRBJ1-1, with 7 positions matching TRBD1. The germline V gene encodes CDR1 SEHNR and CDR2 FQNEAQ (reference sequence). V dropped 5 bases and J dropped 1; count of bases not matched to a gene: 13. This CDR3 comprises 17 residues. As DNA, the CDR3 is TGTGCCAGCAGCCCAGTCCTTAGACAGGGCTGGAACACTGAAGCTTTCTTT. It encodes CASSPVLRQGWNTEAFF.

The chain uses TRBV19 and TRBJ2-7, with D maybe TRBD1 (6 bases). V lost 5 bases to trimming and J lost 3 bases, with 17 bases between them. This CDR3 spans 15 amino acids. Germline V gene sequence: CDR1 LNHDA, CDR2 SQIVND (reference sequence). As DNA, the CDR3 is TGTGCCAGTAGTCGGAGCACAGGGATTGGCTACGAGCAGTACTTC. This codes for CASSRSTGIGYEQYF.

The chain carries TRBV10-3 and TRBJ2-7; 7 nucleotides align to TRBD2. Germline V gene data show CDR1 as ENHRY and CDR2 as SYGVKD. CDR3 length: 14 amino acids. With 10 bases clipped from V and 3 bases from J, the junction kept 12 bases outside the gene matches. This CDR3 reads CASGESGALYEQYF. CDR3 sequence (DNA): TGTGCCAGCGGGGAAAGCGGGGCCCTCTACGAGCAGTACTTC.

This clone came up once. The chain has TRBV30 and TRBJ2-5; D not resolved. The length of the CDR3 is 12 residues. Germline V gene lookup returns CDR1 GTSNPN and CDR2 SVGIG (reference sequence). Trimming removed 2 bases at V and 3 bases at J, with 7 bases between. The CDR3 sequence: CAWSLSEETQYF. DNA of the CDR3: TGTGCCTGGAGTTTGTCTGAAGAGACCCAGTACTTC. The full variable domain, in which reference TRBV30 and TRBJ2-5 provide the parts outside the CDR3, is SQTIHQWPATLVQPVGSPLSLECTVEGTSNPNLYWYRQAAGRGLQLLFYSVGIGQISSEVPQNLSASRPQDRQFILSSKKLLLSDSGFYLCAWSLSEETQYFGPGTRLLVL.

CDR3: CSAGQRTSNYGYTF. The CDR3 region has the DNA TGCAGCGCAGGACAGCGAACTTCTAACTATGGCTACACCTTC. The V gene is TRBV29-1, the J gene TRBJ1-2; D is perhaps TRBD1 (6 bases). The V gene lost 7 bases and the J gene lost 0 bases, with 15 bases spanning the gap. From germline, CDR1 is SQVTM and CDR2 ANQGSEA. The CDR3 is made up of 14 amino acids.

The chain couples TRBV5-6 to TRBJ2-1; the D gene is possibly TRBD1 (7 bases). The CDR3 extends over 15 amino acids. Germline CDR1 SGHDT, CDR2 YYEEEE. V shed 3 bases and J shed 4 bases, with 14 bases lying between them. CDR3 DNA sequence: TGTGCCAGCAGCTCTACAGGGGAGGCGTACAATGAGCAGTTCTTC. Amino acid sequence: CASSSTGEAYNEQFF.

This chain uses TRBV19 with TRBJ1-4, with a weak D call TRBD1 (6 bases). CDR1 and CDR2 from the germline V gene are LNHDA and SQIVND (reference sequence). Trimming removed 6 bases from V and 7 bases from J, with 12 bases in between. There are 13 residues in the CDR3. The CDR3 sequence is CASRGDMGEKLFF. In nucleotides, the CDR3 is TGTGCCAGTAGAGGGGACATGGGTGAAAAACTGTTTTTT.

The chain is built from TRBV11-2 and TRBJ2-3, with TRBD2 matching 8 bases. CDR1 SGHAT and CDR2 FQNNGV come from the germline V gene. The CDR3 totals 18 residues. V shed 1 base and J 6 bases; nucleotides not matched to a gene: 15. The CDR3 region is CASSLASGGGGGWDTQYF. DNA for the CDR3: TGTGCCAGCAGCTTAGCCAGCGGGGGAGGAGGGGGGTGGGATACGCAGTATTTT. Supplemented by reference TRBV11-2 and TRBJ2-3, the full variable domain reads EAGVAQSPRYKIIEKRQSVAFWCNPISGHATLYWYQQILGQGPKLLIQFQNNGVVDDSQLPKDRFSAERLKGVDSTLKIQPAKLEDSAVYLCASSLASGGGGGWDTQYFGPGTRLTVL.

The V call is TRBV7-9, the J call TRBJ2-7; 7 bases line up with TRBD1. The CDR3 extends over 16 amino acids. Germline V lookup: CDR1 SEHNR, CDR2 FQNEAQ (reference sequence). After removal of 5 bases from V and 6 bases from J, the junction contained 16 bases not matched to a gene. CDR3 sequence: CASSPTDAGQVGEQYF. The CDR3 bases are TGTGCCAGCAGCCCCACGGACGCCGGACAGGTCGGCGAGCAGTACTTC. The full variable domain, in which reference TRBV7-9 and TRBJ2-7 provide the parts outside the CDR3, is DTGVSQNPRHKITKRGQNVTFRCDPISEHNRLYWYRQTLGQGPEFLTYFQNEAQLEKSRLLSDRFSAERPKGSFSTLEIQRTEQGDSAMYLCASSPTDAGQVGEQYFGPGTRLTVT.

The CDR3 DNA reads as TGCAGCGTTGACGGACAGGGGGCCTCTGAAGCTTTCTTT. Translating it yields CSVDGQGASEAFF. The V and J genes are TRBV29-1 and TRBJ1-1; 11 bases line up with TRBD1. Germline CDR1 SQVTM, CDR2 ANQGSEA. The CDR3 runs to 13 residues. V dropped 3 bases and J dropped 6; count of bases not matched to a gene: 3. The whole variable domain, filled in from reference TRBV29-1 and TRBJ1-1, reads SAVISQKPSRDICQRGTSLTIQCQVDSQVTMMFWYRQQPGQSLTLIATANQGSEATYESGFVIDKFPISRPNLTFSTLTVSNMSPEDSSIYLCSVDGQGASEAFFGQGTRLTVV.

The chain combines TRBV27 with TRBJ1-6; D is unresolved. This CDR3 is 14 amino acids long. The ends were cut back, 6 bases at V and 1 base at J, with 7 bases in the middle. Germline V gene sequence: CDR1 MNHEY, CDR2 SMNVEV (reference sequence). The CDR3 DNA reads TGTGCCAGCAGACGGGGATCCTATAATTCACCCCTCCACTTT. This translates into CASRRGSYNSPLHF.

The CDR3 region has the DNA TGTGCCAGCAGTGTAATCACAGATACGCAGTATTTT. Protein: CASSVITDTQYF. The chain couples TRBV2 to TRBJ2-3; D unclear. The V end was cut by 4 bases, the J end by 2 bases, with 4 bases between. The CDR3 runs to 12 residues. Germline V gives CDR1 SNHLY, CDR2 FYNNEI.

J is TRBJ2-7 and V is TRBV27; 9 bases match TRBD2. The CDR3 length is 15 residues. CDR1 and CDR2 (germline): MNHEY, SMNVEV (reference sequence). V dropped 0 bases and J dropped 7; count of bases not matched to a gene: 7. The chain's CDR3 is CASSLSASGEWEQYF. The CDR3 DNA follows: TGTGCCAGCAGTTTATCGGCTAGCGGGGAATGGGAGCAGTACTTC.

This chain connects TRBV7-9 to TRBJ1-4; D unclear. The germline V and J ends were trimmed by 7 bases and 8 bases, with 14 bases remaining between them. CDR3 size: 13 residues. Per germline, CDR1 SEHNR and CDR2 FQNEAQ (reference sequence). CDR3 sequence reads: CASIPENSEKLFF. The CDR3 nucleotides read TGTGCCAGCATCCCAGAGAACAGCGAAAAACTGTTTTTT.

The V and J genes are TRBV2 and TRBJ2-1; D perhaps matches TRBD2 (7 bases). The CDR3 loop spans 13 amino acids. The germline V gene encodes CDR1 SNHLY and CDR2 FYNNEI. Trimming shortened V by 7 bases and J by 9 bases, and 16 bases separated the two germline ends. The CDR3: CASNLRGAAEQFF. CDR3 nucleotide sequence: TGTGCCAGCAACCTACGGGGGGCCGCTGAGCAGTTCTTC.

V usage is TRBV7-9 and J usage is TRBJ2-2, with 8 bases aligning to TRBD2. The CDR3 spans 14 residues. With 8 bases clipped from V and 5 bases from J, the junction kept 7 bases outside the gene matches. From germline, CDR1 is SEHNR and CDR2 FQNEAQ (reference sequence). The CDR3 here is CASAPGLGTGELFF. The CDR3 DNA sequence: TGTGCCAGCGCTCCGGGACTAGGGACCGGGGAGCTGTTTTTT.

This clone was recorded once. The chain joins TRBV5-1 to TRBJ2-1; weak D call: TRBD1 (6 bases). V gave up 4 bases and J gave up 0 bases, with 14 bases separating them. Germline values: CDR1 SGHRS, CDR2 YFSETQ. This CDR3 comprises 16 residues. The CDR3, as DNA: TGCGCCAGCAGCGCTGAGGGGACATTCTCCTACAATGAGCAGTTCTTC. Translating gives CASSAEGTFSYNEQFF.

The genes are TRBV5-4 and TRBJ2-1, with 10 bases aligning to TRBD1. The length of the CDR3 is 16 residues. With V trimmed by 4 bases and J by 4 bases, 8 bases remained unmatched. Germline CDR1 reads SGHNT; CDR2 reads YYREEE (reference sequence). CDR3 loop: CASSLAGTGVYNEQFF. Written as DNA, the CDR3 is TGTGCCAGCAGCCTGGCCGGGACAGGGGTGTACAATGAGCAGTTCTTC.

The rearrangement links TRBV6-5 to TRBJ2-1; the match to TRBD2 covers 9 bases. The V gene end was trimmed by 4 bases and the J gene end by 4 bases; junction bases not matched to a gene: 8. There are 16 residues in the CDR3. Per the germline V gene, CDR1 is MNHEY and CDR2 is SVGAGI. The CDR3 DNA reads as TGTGCCAGCAGTTCCGATAGCGGGGGCCCTTACAATGAGCAGTTCTTC. It encodes CASSSDSGGPYNEQFF.

The rearrangement links TRBV6-1 to TRBJ2-3; D possibly corresponds to TRBD2 (5 bases). V shed 5 bases and J shed 1 base, with 10 bases lying between them. The CDR3 is 14 residues long. Looked up from germline, CDR1 is MNHNS and CDR2 is SASEGT. CDR3 loop: CASSRVGGTDTQYF. The CDR3 DNA reads TGTGCCAGCAGTCGCGTCGGGGGCACAGATACGCAGTATTTT.

CDR3 region: CAWRRGPGEQYF. In nucleotides, the CDR3 is TGTGCCTGGAGGAGGGGGCCGGGGGAGCAGTACTTC. The genes are TRBV30 and TRBJ2-5; D may be TRBD1 (7 bases). V lost 3 bases and J 11 bases, leaving 16 bases between the germline ends. Germline lookup yields CDR1 GTSNPN and CDR2 SVGIG (reference sequence). This CDR3 has 12 residues. The full variable domain, completed using reference TRBV30 and TRBJ2-5, is SQTIHQWPATLVQPVGSPLSLECTVEGTSNPNLYWYRQAAGRGLQLLFYSVGIGQISSEVPQNLSASRPQDRQFILSSKKLLLSDSGFYLCAWRRGPGEQYFGPGTRLLVL.

This sequence joins TRBV6-1 and TRBJ2-7; possibly TRBD2 for D (7 bases). Trimming took 2 bases from V and 4 from J, leaving 18 bases between them. From germline, CDR1 is MNHNS and CDR2 SASEGT. This CDR3 has 16 residues. For the CDR3, the DNA is TGTGCCAGCAGTGAATTACTGGGGGGGCGACAATACGAGCAGTACTTC. Protein product: CASSELLGGRQYEQYF.

This chain joins TRBV6-5 and TRBJ2-1, with 11 bases identical to TRBD2. CDR1 MNHEY and CDR2 SVGAGI come from the germline V gene. This CDR3 contains 15 residues. The V and J ends lost 5 bases and 5 bases, in that order; junction bases with no gene match: 5. This CDR3 reads CASSLTSGVDNEQFF. The DNA of the CDR3 is TGTGCCAGCAGTCTGACTAGCGGGGTCGACAATGAGCAGTTCTTC.

The chain is built from TRBV5-6 and TRBJ1-2; TRBD1 might be the D (5 bases). This CDR3 is built from 11 residues. Between the trimmed V and J ends, which lost 5 bases and 7 bases, there was a span of 9 bases. Germline CDR1 reads SGHDT; CDR2 reads YYEEEE. The CDR3 region is CASRGHGGYTF. The CDR3 DNA reads as TGTGCCAGCAGGGGGCATGGTGGCTACACCTTC.

The rearrangement joins TRBV25-1 to TRBJ2-1, with 9 nucleotides matching TRBD2. This CDR3 is 15 amino acids long. From germline, CDR1 is MGHDK and CDR2 SYGVNS. Unmatched junction bases numbered 7, after V lost 6 bases and J lost 4 bases. The CDR3 nucleotides are TGTGCCAGCAGCCAACCGCTAGCGGGGTACAATGAGCAGTTCTTC. Translating it yields CASSQPLAGYNEQFF.